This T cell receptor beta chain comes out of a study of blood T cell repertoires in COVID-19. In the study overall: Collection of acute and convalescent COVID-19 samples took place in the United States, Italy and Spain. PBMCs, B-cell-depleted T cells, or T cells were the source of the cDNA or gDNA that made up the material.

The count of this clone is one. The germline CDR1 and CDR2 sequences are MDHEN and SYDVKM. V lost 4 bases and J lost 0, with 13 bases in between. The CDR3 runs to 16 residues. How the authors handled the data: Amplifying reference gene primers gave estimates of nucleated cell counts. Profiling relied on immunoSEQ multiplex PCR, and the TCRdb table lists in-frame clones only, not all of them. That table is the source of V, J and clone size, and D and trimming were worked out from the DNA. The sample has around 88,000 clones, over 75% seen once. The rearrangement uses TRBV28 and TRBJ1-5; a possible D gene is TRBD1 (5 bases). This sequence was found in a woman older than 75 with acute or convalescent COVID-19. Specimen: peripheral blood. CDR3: CASSSATEFSNQPQHF. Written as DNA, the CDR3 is TGTGCCAGCAGTTCCGCGACAGAGTTTAGCAATCAGCCCCAGCATTTT.